The sequence of this TCR beta chain was determined in a study of T-cell reconstitution after alpha-beta-depleted transplantation in children. The CDR3 extends over 15 amino acids. Trimming shortened V by 9 bases and J by 5 bases, and 19 bases separated the two germline ends. Only a few counts were recorded for this clonotype. Its target is unknown. TCRbeta library construction was performed incorporating unique molecular identifiers. MiXCR, run by TCRdb on the PCR reads, gives a single entry per CDR3 protein. Among about 830,000 distinct CDR3 sequences listed, roughly 16% were seen once. Whole-study results and caveats: T-cell numbers and diversity, one year after transplant, stemmed largely from T cells that were newly produced.

The chain has TRBV12-3 or TRBV12-4 and TRBJ2-2; D unclear. The sequence was obtained from a male patient younger than 18 who had a stem cell transplant for acute lymphoblastic leukemia, so the T cells may come from the graft donor. The sample here was PBMCs, mostly from graft donor cells, taken 360 days after TCRalphabeta/CD19-depleted stem cell transplant. The CDR3 protein is CASGVARRETGELFF. DNA for the CDR3: TGTGCCAGTGGTGTAGCCCGTCGTGAGACCGGGGAGCTGTTTTTT.